This T cell receptor (beta chain) was identified in a study of T cells in women clearing cervical HPV infection. This CDR3 is built from 16 residues. Per the germline V gene, CDR1 is SQVTM and CDR2 is ANQGSEA. The assay was immunoSEQ multiplex PCR, and TCRdb's table has in-frame clones only and misses some. The sample holds about 39,000 clones. As for this clone: The junction departs from germline at one end; a sequencing error may be responsible. Read data end 3 residues before the CDR3 end; the end is taken from the germline J gene. The same CDR3 can be traced to other DNA sequences in this sample.

The sample comprised blood buffy coat. V usage is TRBV29-1 and J usage is TRBJ1-3; 10 nucleotides match TRBD1. This clonotype was sampled from a woman between 18 and 70 years old with a cervical HPV16 infection that either progressed to CIN3+ or cleared (not recorded which). CDR3 sequence reads: CSVQPAGTGVVNTIYF. The CDR3 DNA, read in part, is TGCAGCGTCCAACCTGCCGGGACAGGGGTAGTAAACACA.